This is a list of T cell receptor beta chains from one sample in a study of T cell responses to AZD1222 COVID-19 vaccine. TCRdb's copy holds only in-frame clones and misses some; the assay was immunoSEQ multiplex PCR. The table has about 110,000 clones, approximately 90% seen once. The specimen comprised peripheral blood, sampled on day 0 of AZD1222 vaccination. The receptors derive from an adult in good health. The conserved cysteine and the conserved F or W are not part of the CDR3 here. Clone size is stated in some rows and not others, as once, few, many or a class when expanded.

CDR3aa: ASSMRGEYGYT; j_gene: TRBJ1-2; abundance: NA; v_gene: TRBV19
CDR3aa: AITRGQGAPEQF; j_gene: TRBJ2-1; abundance: NA; v_gene: TRBV10-3
CDR3aa: ASSQALNTQY; j_gene: TRBJ2-3; abundance: few; v_gene: TRBV4-1
CDR3aa: ASTLGPGIEQF; j_gene: TRBJ2-1; abundance: NA; v_gene: TRBV28
CDR3aa: ASSLAGTSTDTQY; j_gene: TRBJ2-3; abundance: NA; v_gene: TRBV7-2
CDR3aa: ASSRQGKTEAF; j_gene: TRBJ1-1; abundance: few; v_gene: TRBV6-2/TRBV6-3
CDR3aa: ASSISLGTSGSRETQY; j_gene: TRBJ2-5; abundance: NA; v_gene: TRBV19
CDR3aa: ASSSPVGGRAHRELF; j_gene: TRBJ2-2; abundance: NA; v_gene: TRBV5-5
CDR3aa: ASSPRNANTGELF; j_gene: TRBJ2-2; abundance: NA; v_gene: TRBV18
CDR3aa: ASLGLFRSTEQF; j_gene: TRBJ2-1; abundance: NA; v_gene: TRBV6-5
CDR3aa: ASSQVPRHEKLF; j_gene: TRBJ1-4; abundance: once; v_gene: TRBV6-2/TRBV6-3
CDR3aa: ASSTDMGQGDGYT; j_gene: TRBJ1-2; abundance: NA; v_gene: TRBV7-9
CDR3aa: ASQRLGGGKNIQY; j_gene: TRBJ2-4; abundance: NA; v_gene: TRBV28
CDR3aa: ASSPQGHYEQY; j_gene: TRBJ2-7; abundance: NA; v_gene: TRBV7-9
CDR3aa: ASSEARQRTNIQY; j_gene: TRBJ2-4; abundance: NA; v_gene: TRBV6-1
CDR3aa: ASSGTAAPLDTEAF; j_gene: TRBJ1-1; abundance: NA; v_gene: TRBV18
CDR3aa: ASSEWRDNQPQH; j_gene: TRBJ1-5; abundance: NA; v_gene: TRBV2
CDR3aa: ASSDRDSHSPLH; j_gene: TRBJ1-6; abundance: NA; v_gene: TRBV5-1